Below are 29 T cell receptor beta chains sequenced from a single sample in a study of CD8+ T cells in alopecia areata. Treatment indicated: oral pan-JAK inhibitor, 5-10 mg twice daily. Extraction and reverse transcription of RNA yielded cDNA as the sequencing template. Sequencing used immunoSEQ multiplex PCR; TCRdb keeps in-frame clones, though not all of them. The sample lists roughly 120,000 clones, roughly 60% occurring once. The sequences come from CD8+ T cells sorted from blood, collected at week 4, from a patient treated with tofacitinib. These receptor sequences come from a human donor with alopecia areata.

The chain couples TRBV2 to TRBJ1-5; a weak D match, TRBD1 (6 bases). CDR1 SNHLY and CDR2 FYNNEI come from the germline V gene. Trimming cost V 3 bases and J 5 bases, with 11 bases left between them. This CDR3 is 14 amino acids long. Here the CDR3 DNA reads TGTGCCAGCAGTGAGTCAGGGGATTATCAGCCCCAGCATTTT. Translation gives CASSESGDYQPQHF.

The chain combines TRBV5-1 with TRBJ2-6; D perhaps matches TRBD1 (5 bases). This CDR3 has 15 amino acids. V shed 3 bases and J shed 4 bases, with 11 bases lying between them. From germline, CDR1 is SGHRS and CDR2 YFSETQ. The CDR3 is CASSSPGSGANVLTF. The CDR3 DNA reads TGCGCCAGCAGCTCCCCAGGGTCCGGGGCCAACGTCCTGACTTTC.

This clone was detected a few times. This chain joins TRBV10-3 and TRBJ2-6; D is unresolved. Germline CDR1 is ENHRY and CDR2 is SYGVKD. The ends were cut back, 2 bases at V and 0 bases at J, with 5 bases in the middle. The CDR3 has 15 amino acids. The CDR3 coding sequence is TGTGCCATCAGTGAGGGTAGCTCTGGGGCCAACGTCCTGACTTTC. It codes for CAISEGSSGANVLTF.

This clone was counted between two and nine times. V is TRBV7-9 and J is TRBJ1-1, with D perhaps TRBD1 (6 bases). V lost 10 bases to trimming and J lost 0 bases, with 9 bases between them. The CDR3 consists of 12 residues. Germline-derived CDR1 and CDR2 are SEHNR and FQNEAQ (reference sequence). The CDR3 DNA reads as TGTGCCACCCGGGACATGAACACTGAAGCTTTCTTT. Its protein is CATRDMNTEAFF. The entire variable domain, with the rest obtained from reference TRBV7-9 and TRBJ1-1, is as follows: DTGVSQNPRHKITKRGQNVTFRCDPISEHNRLYWYRQTLGQGPEFLTYFQNEAQLEKSRLLSDRFSAERPKGSFSTLEIQRTEQGDSAMYLCATRDMNTEAFFGQGTRLTVV.

The chain carries TRBV11-2 and TRBJ2-7; unclear D gene. CDR3 length: 12 amino acids. Trimming pared 4 bases from V and 6 bases from J, leaving 10 bases between. From germline, CDR1 is SGHAT and CDR2 FQNNGV. The CDR3 loop reads CASSSSLTEQYF. In nucleotides, the CDR3 is TGTGCCAGCAGCTCTTCATTGACCGAGCAGTACTTC.

In its sample, this clone was seen a few times. V usage is TRBV29-1 and J usage is TRBJ2-3, with 7 bases identical to TRBD1. V dropped 6 bases and J dropped 2; count of bases not matched to a gene: 8. Looked up from germline, CDR1 is SQVTM and CDR2 is ANQGSEA. This CDR3 is 14 amino acids long. The CDR3 DNA is TGCAGCGTCGCCGGGACAGCTCTCACAGATACGCAGTATTTT. This translates into CSVAGTALTDTQYF.

This clone appeared a few times. The genes are TRBV30 and TRBJ1-5; tentatively, D is TRBD1 (5 bases). The V gene lost 0 bases and the J gene lost 4 bases, with 10 bases spanning the gap. Germline CDR1 and CDR2: GTSNPN and SVGIG (reference sequence). CDR3 length: 14 residues. The CDR3 DNA reads TGTGCCTGGAGTGTAGGACACTCTAATCAGCCCCAGCATTTT. Translated: CAWSVGHSNQPQHF.

This chain joins TRBV2 and TRBJ2-1, with D uncertain. This CDR3 has 12 residues. V lost 7 bases and J 7 bases, leaving 11 bases between the germline ends. Germline V gives CDR1 SNHLY, CDR2 FYNNEI. Written as DNA, the CDR3 is TGTGCCAGCATTGAGGTTTTGAATGAGCAGTTCTTC. This translates into CASIEVLNEQFF.

The V and J genes are TRBV30 and TRBJ1-3; no clear D gene. Trimming shortened V by 4 bases and J by 2 bases, and 12 bases separated the two germline ends. Germline-derived CDR1 and CDR2 are GTSNPN and SVGIG (reference sequence). This CDR3 comprises 14 residues. CDR3 loop: CAWTGGFAGNTIYF. CDR3 sequence (DNA): TGTGCCTGGACGGGTGGTTTTGCTGGAAACACCATATATTTT.

The V and J genes are TRBV29-1 and TRBJ2-1; D unclear. The CDR3 contains 13 residues. From germline, CDR1 is SQVTM and CDR2 ANQGSEA. Trimming pared 4 bases from V and 7 bases from J, leaving 14 bases between. DNA of the CDR3: TGCAGCGTTGTGGGTTGGGGTACAAATGAGCAGTTCTTC. Its translation is CSVVGWGTNEQFF.

This clone came up once. V usage is TRBV7-9 and J usage is TRBJ1-5; D remains ambiguous. The germline gives CDR1 SEHNR, CDR2 FQNEAQ (reference sequence). Trimming left V 5 bases short and J 7 bases short, with 15 bases between. The CDR3 is made up of 14 amino acids. For the CDR3, the DNA is TGTGCCAGCAGCACCTCGGACGGCTACCAGCCCCAGCATTTT. Translated: CASSTSDGYQPQHF.

This clone has only a few counts. This chain joins TRBV29-1 and TRBJ1-2; 8 bases fit TRBD1. Unmatched junction bases numbered 8, after V lost 6 bases and J lost 8 bases. The CDR3 spans 12 residues. In germline, CDR1 is SQVTM, CDR2 ANQGSEA. In DNA form, the CDR3 reads TGCAGCGTGGTCGGACAGGGTCGGGGCTACACCTTC. Encoded protein: CSVVGQGRGYTF.

CDR3: CASGFDPSGNTIYF. In DNA, the CDR3 is TGTGCTAGTGGTTTCGACCCTTCTGGAAACACCATATATTTT. V and J are TRBV12-5 and TRBJ1-3; no reliable D call. The germline CDR1 and CDR2 sequences are LGHNT and FRNRAP. CDR3 size: 14 residues. With 3 bases removed from V and 1 base from J, the gap between germline ends came to 7 bases.

This clone showed up just a few times. The V call is TRBV30, the J call TRBJ1-1; unclear D gene. The CDR3 extends over 13 amino acids. Germline V lookup: CDR1 GTSNPN, CDR2 SVGIG (reference sequence). The V gene lost 3 bases and the J gene lost 5 bases, with 13 bases spanning the gap. The CDR3 region is CAWREGGRTEAFF. CDR3 bases: TGTGCCTGGAGGGAGGGTGGTCGAACTGAAGCTTTCTTT.

This chain links TRBV28 with TRBJ2-5; D possibly corresponds to TRBD1 (6 bases). The germline gives CDR1 MDHEN, CDR2 SYDVKM. The CDR3 spans 13 residues. The V gene lost 4 bases and the J gene lost 5 bases, with 11 bases spanning the gap. As DNA, the CDR3 is TGTGCCAGCAGTTCCACAGGGTTTGAGACCCAGTACTTC. This encodes CASSSTGFETQYF.

This rearrangement joins TRBV7-9 to TRBJ1-2, with D possibly matching TRBD1 (6 bases). The CDR3 contains 15 residues. The germline gives CDR1 SEHNR, CDR2 FQNEAQ (reference sequence). Trimming stripped 3 bases from V and 5 bases from J, with 16 bases between. This chain's CDR3 is CASSFSTGTRYGYTF. The CDR3, as DNA: TGTGCCAGCAGCTTCAGTACAGGGACGCGTTATGGCTACACCTTC. The entire variable domain, with the rest obtained from reference TRBV7-9 and TRBJ1-2, is as follows: DTGVSQNPRHKITKRGQNVTFRCDPISEHNRLYWYRQTLGQGPEFLTYFQNEAQLEKSRLLSDRFSAERPKGSFSTLEIQRTEQGDSAMYLCASSFSTGTRYGYTFGSGTRLTVV.

The rearrangement links TRBV6-5 to TRBJ2-2, with 7 bases identical to TRBD2. Germline CDR1 reads MNHEY; CDR2 reads SVGAGI. This CDR3 spans 14 amino acids. V lost 6 bases and J lost 4; bases outside the gene matches: 5. The DNA for the CDR3 is TGTGCCAGCAGCCTTAGCGGGTTCACCGGGGAGCTGTTTTTT. It codes for CASSLSGFTGELFF.

A few counts support this clone. As DNA, the CDR3 is TGTGCCAGCAGCCTCACAGGCGGCGGGGATTACGAGCAGTACTTC. Protein product: CASSLTGGGDYEQYF. The chain uses TRBV7-2 and TRBJ2-7, with D tentatively TRBD2 (6 bases). Trimming left V 5 bases short and J 4 bases short, with 18 bases between. The CDR3 is made up of 15 amino acids. Germline V lookup: CDR1 SGHTA, CDR2 FQGNSA. Supplemented by reference TRBV7-2 and TRBJ2-7, the full variable domain reads GAGVSQSPSNKVTEKGKDVELRCDPISGHTALYWYRQSLGQGLEFLIYFQGNSAPDKSGLPSDRFSAERTGGSVSTLTIQRTQQEDSAVYLCASSLTGGGDYEQYFGPGTRLTVT.

The rearrangement joins TRBV29-1 to TRBJ2-7; TRBD1 might be the D (6 bases). CDR3 length equals 16 residues. Trimming took 4 bases from V and 0 from J, leaving 19 bases between them. The germline gives CDR1 SQVTM, CDR2 ANQGSEA. The CDR3, as DNA: TGCAGCGTTGGAGGGGGTTCCAGTTCGAGCTCCTACGAGCAGTACTTC. Translated: CSVGGGSSSSSYEQYF.

The chain carries TRBV30 and TRBJ1-2; D uncertain. Germline V gene sequence: CDR1 GTSNPN, CDR2 SVGIG (reference sequence). V was clipped by 7 bases and J by 1 base, with 16 bases between them. The CDR3 sequence is 14 residues long. CDR3 sequence (DNA): TGTGCCTCTCGGGAGGGCAGCTTTAACTATGGCTACACCTTC. Translated, it gives CASREGSFNYGYTF. The entire variable domain, with the rest obtained from reference TRBV30 and TRBJ1-2, is as follows: SQTIHQWPATLVQPVGSPLSLECTVEGTSNPNLYWYRQAAGRGLQLLFYSVGIGQISSEVPQNLSASRPQDRQFILSSKKLLLSDSGFYLCASREGSFNYGYTFGSGTRLTVV.

The chain uses TRBV4-2 and TRBJ1-4; TRBD1 agrees at 7 bases. This CDR3 spans 16 amino acids. V was clipped by 1 base and J by 5 bases; unmatched bases: 7. Germline CDR1 is LGHNA and CDR2 is YNFKEQ. DNA of the CDR3: TGTGCCAGCAGCCAAGGACAGGGCTTGGGGAATGAAAAACTGTTTTTT. Amino acids: CASSQGQGLGNEKLFF.

This CDR3 reads CASSDGGHPYEQYF. The CDR3, as DNA: TGTGCCAGCAGTGACGGGGGTCACCCCTACGAGCAGTACTTC. This chain uses TRBV25-1 with TRBJ2-7, with D possibly matching TRBD2 (6 bases). This CDR3 region has 14 residues. Per germline, CDR1 MGHDK and CDR2 SYGVNS. V was cut by 3 bases and J by 2 bases, with 11 bases left in between.

This clone was detected a few times. The J gene is TRBJ2-7, the V gene TRBV9, with 7 bases fitting TRBD2. This CDR3 comprises 15 residues. Germline V gene lookup returns CDR1 SGDLS and CDR2 YYNGEE. The V and J ends lost 0 bases and 0 bases, in that order; junction bases with no gene match: 3. The CDR3 coding sequence is TGTGCCAGCAGCGTAGCCGGCGGGGGCTCCTACGAGCAGTACTTC. It codes for CASSVAGGGSYEQYF. Using reference TRBV9 and TRBJ2-7 for the parts outside the CDR3, the full variable domain is DSGVTQTPKHLITATGQRVTLRCSPRSGDLSVYWYQQSLDQGLQFLIQYYNGEERAKGNILERFSAQQFPDLHSELNLSSLELGDSALYFCASSVAGGGSYEQYFGPGTRLTVT.

This clone has a handful of counts. Other DNA sequences of this sample code for an identical CDR3. The J gene is TRBJ1-2, the V gene TRBV27; 7 bases agree with TRBD1. The junction had 3 bases not matched to a gene; V was cut back by 5 bases and J by 3 bases. From germline, CDR1 is MNHEY and CDR2 SMNVEV (reference sequence). The length of the CDR3 is 13 residues. The CDR3 DNA sequence: TGTGCCAGCAGTCCACAGGGGTACTATGGCTACACCTTC. It translates to CASSPQGYYGYTF.

The J gene is TRBJ2-5, the V gene TRBV10-3, with D tentatively TRBD1 (5 bases). Germline V gene lookup returns CDR1 ENHRY and CDR2 SYGVKD. V was cut by 6 bases and J by 4 bases, with 9 bases left in between. CDR3 length: 12 residues. The CDR3 region is CAIRDNLETQYF. In nucleotides, the CDR3 is TGTGCCATCAGGGACAATCTAGAGACCCAGTACTTC.

The chain is built from TRBV29-1 and TRBJ1-2, with 7 bases identical to TRBD1. The CDR3 spans 13 residues. V shed 1 base and J 4 bases; nucleotides not matched to a gene: 3. Germline V gene lookup returns CDR1 SQVTM and CDR2 ANQGSEA. CDR3 DNA sequence: TGCAGCGTTGAAGGGACAGGTAGCTATGGCTACACCTTC. It yields the protein CSVEGTGSYGYTF.

The table lists this clone with a few counts. This chain uses TRBV13 with TRBJ2-7; maybe TRBD2 (6 bases). This CDR3 has 15 residues. Trimming took off 5 bases at V and 0 bases at J, with 14 bases between the two ends. Germline CDR1 is PRHDT and CDR2 is FYEKMQ (reference sequence). CDR3 residues: CASSPRESFSYEQYF. The CDR3 bases are TGTGCCAGCAGCCCACGGGAGAGCTTCTCCTACGAGCAGTACTTC.

The rearrangement uses TRBV19 and TRBJ2-7, with a weak D call TRBD1 (6 bases). The CDR3 loop spans 15 amino acids. V gave up 3 bases and J gave up 0 bases, with 12 bases separating them. The germline V gene encodes CDR1 LNHDA and CDR2 SQIVND (reference sequence). The CDR3 DNA reads as TGTGCCAGTAGTATTAGTGGGGGCCTCTCCTACGAGCAGTACTTC. Its translation is CASSISGGLSYEQYF.

This CDR3 reads CAWSVVGREGSGANVLTF. CDR3 coding DNA: TGTGCCTGGAGTGTAGTCGGCAGGGAAGGCTCTGGGGCCAACGTCCTGACTTTC. V is TRBV30 and J is TRBJ2-6, with TRBD1 as a possible D gene (5 bases). This CDR3 spans 18 amino acids. Germline CDR1 reads GTSNPN; CDR2 reads SVGIG (reference sequence). Trimming stripped 0 bases from V and 0 bases from J, with 15 bases between.